This TCR beta chain was sequenced in a study of T-cell memory formation after mild COVID-19 (dated by TCRdb to about 2021). Notes on the research overall: TCR sequence clusters from the two donors were largely donor specific. In a couple of donors, T-cell clones that expanded and contracted after mild COVID-19 were followed by sequencing TCRalpha and TCRbeta repertoires longitudinally. Two young, previously healthy adult volunteers made up the cohort, one male and one female. The full study reports these points: Some responding clones were found in pre-infection memory, which suggests that pre-existing cross-reactive memory T cells took part in the SARS-CoV-2 response. Only a couple of mild cases were covered in the study, and larger cohorts including severe cases with pre-infection samples were considered necessary. Clones that contracted from day 15 to 85 showed balanced CD4/CD8 phenotypes, whereas a second wave of clones that expanded from day 15 to 37 leaned towards CD4+. Contracting CD4+ clones turned up mainly in the CM and EM memory subsets, whereas EMRA was where CD8+ clones were enriched. SARS-CoV-2 specificity of the second-wave clones peaking on day 37 was not confirmed.

The sample was run on an Illumina NovaSeq 6000. TCRalpha and TCRbeta cDNA libraries were constructed by 5'RACE with constant-segment primers, with sample barcodes and unique molecular identifiers being introduced. Trizol reagent was used to extract RNA from every sample. Library amplification was performed in two PCR steps, and a second sample barcode and Illumina TruSeq adapters were introduced in the second step. Sequencing of the libraries was done on an Illumina NovaSeq, producing 2 x 150 bp paired-end reads. On the study's bioinformatics: Reads were demultiplexed and collapsed into UMI-guided consensus sequences with migec v1.2.7. Using mixcr v2.1.11, UMI consensuses were aligned to TRA and TRB V and J templates and then assembled into clonotypes. A clonotype was counted as expanded or contracted only when both edgeR and NoisET called the clonotype significant, with the noise models trained on biological replicates. For edgeR calls, the thresholds were a false discovery rate-adjusted p below 0.01 and a log2 fold-change of 1. As an exploratory analysis of dynamics, PCA with hierarchical clustering was applied to max-normalized trajectories of the 1000 most abundant clonotypes. Separately sequenced CD4+ and CD8+ repertoires were used to assign a CD4 or CD8 phenotype to each responding clone. TCRdb reprocessed the public reads (quality trimming at Q25 with fastp, clone calling with MiXCR) and kept in-frame beta chains. Entries are consolidated by CDR3 protein sequence, retaining the most common genes and DNA. V and J calls and clone size were set by TCRdb, not the authors. The sample yields about 270,000 distinct CDR3 sequences; 16% were counted once. Jointly, the top ten make up 20% to 25% of the sample.

The CDR3 numbers 14 residues from cysteine through phenylalanine. Here the CDR3 DNA is all that survives: 42 bases in frame from base 1. CDR1 SGHRS and CDR2 YFSETQ are derived from the germline V gene. The germline ends are 9 bases apart after V is trimmed by 2 bases and J by 4 bases. Ficoll-Paque density gradient centrifugation was the method used to isolate PBMCs. This clonotype was counted between two and nine times. What antigen it recognizes has not been identified. No quality values exist for individual bases; no much larger clone is one base distant. The chain employs TRBV5-1 and TRBJ1-4; a weak D assignment points to TRBD1 (5 bases agree). Sample: PBMCs or a T cell subset sorted from them (not recorded which). This clonotype was obtained from a young man who had mild COVID-19 (a few samples of this study predate the infection). The sample titles of this study are shuffled in the database, so cell type and time point are left out; the donor was told from shared clones. The nucleotide sequence is given as TGCGCCAGCAGCTTCGGGACTAGTAATGAAAAACTGTTTTTT. This encodes CASSFGTSNEKLFF.